This TCR beta chain was recorded in a study of shared clonotypes between healthy human individuals. For the study at large: A couple of women and a few men aged 18 to 49 served as donors. CD4 naive cells filled three plates per donor, CD4 memory three, CD8 naive two and CD8 memory one.

This CDR3 has 14 residues. Germline V gene sequence: CDR1 MNHEY, CDR2 SMNVEV (reference sequence). V lost 5 bases and J 3 bases, leaving 14 bases between the germline ends. Every immunoSEQ plate was one replicate of a subset's evenly spread DNA. How the authors handled the data: For the immunoSEQ data, sequences were junction-only without quality scores, so filtering differed. This table comes from immunoSEQ multiplex PCR, and its TCRdb copy is limited to in-frame clones, with some not included. V, J and clone size are those of that table, while D and trimming were read from the DNA. The sample includes roughly 770,000 clones, roughly 96% of them seen just once. CD45RO-negative, CCR7-positively selected cells formed the naive CD8 fraction, excluding terminally differentiated effector memory CD45RA+ cells.

V is TRBV27 and J is TRBJ2-7; D call uncertain. Sample: naive CD8+ T cells sorted from blood. This clonotype was obtained from a man aged 25 to 45 in good health. The CDR3 bases are TGTGCCAGCAGTAGGTCCGGCCTCTTCTACGAGCAGTACTTC. Its protein product is CASSRSGLFYEQYF.